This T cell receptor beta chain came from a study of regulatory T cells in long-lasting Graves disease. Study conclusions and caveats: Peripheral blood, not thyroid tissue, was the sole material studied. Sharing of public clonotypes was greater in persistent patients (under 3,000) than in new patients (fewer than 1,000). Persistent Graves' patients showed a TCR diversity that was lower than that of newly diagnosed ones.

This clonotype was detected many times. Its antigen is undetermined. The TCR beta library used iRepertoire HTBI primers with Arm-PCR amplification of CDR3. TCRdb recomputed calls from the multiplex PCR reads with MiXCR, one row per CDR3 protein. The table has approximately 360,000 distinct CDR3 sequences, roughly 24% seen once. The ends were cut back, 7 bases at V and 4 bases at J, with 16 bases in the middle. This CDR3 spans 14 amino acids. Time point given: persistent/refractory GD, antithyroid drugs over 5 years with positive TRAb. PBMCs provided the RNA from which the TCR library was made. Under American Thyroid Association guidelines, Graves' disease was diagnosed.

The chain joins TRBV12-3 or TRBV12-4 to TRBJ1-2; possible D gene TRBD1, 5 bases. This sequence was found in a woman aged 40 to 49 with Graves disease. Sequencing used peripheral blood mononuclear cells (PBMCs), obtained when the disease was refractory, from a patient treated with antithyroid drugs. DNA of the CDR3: TGTGCCAGCACCACAGGAAGAGGGGCCTATGGCTACACCTTC. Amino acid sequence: CASTTGRGAYGYTF.